This T cell receptor (beta chain) was observed in a study of blood T cell repertoires in COVID-19. Study-level information: From the United States, Italy and Spain came samples of acute and convalescent COVID-19. T cells, B-cell-depleted T cells, or PBMCs provided the cDNA or gDNA that served as material.

CDR1 and CDR2 from the germline V gene are LGHNA and YNFKEQ. The CDR3 loop spans 19 amino acids. With V trimmed by 0 bases and J by 6 bases, 13 bases remained unmatched. In the study's own analysis: Estimates of nucleated cell counts were drawn from the amplification of reference gene primers. Repertoires were generated with immunoSEQ multiplex PCR, while TCRdb's copy carries only in-frame clones and drops some. The DNA was the basis for D and trimming; V, J and clone size are from that table. The sample holds about 25,000 clones, 70% to 90% seen once. Sequencing used peripheral blood. The receptor comes from a human donor with active COVID-19. The donor label of this sample is uncertain. The V call is TRBV4-2, the J call TRBJ2-2; 10 bases align to TRBD2. The DNA of the CDR3 is TGTGCCAGCAGCCAAGATATGGCTAGCGGGAGTCATTTGGCCGGGGAGCTGTTTTTT. Translation gives CASSQDMASGSHLAGELFF.